A selection of T cell receptor beta chains follows, all from one sample in a study of cytomegalovirus exposure and HLA in healthy donors. The assay was immunoSEQ multiplex PCR, and TCRdb's table has in-frame clones only and misses some. The sample records about 250,000 clones, about 90% being singletons. Source material: PBMCs. The origin of the receptors is a man between 18 and 29 years old in good health and CMV-seropositive. The CDR3 runs from the conserved cysteine through the conserved F or W. A D gene is named only where the DNA matches it firmly. Part of the rows lack a size; the others show once, few, many or a class for expanded clones.

clone_size	v_call	j_call	d_call	cdr3_nt	cdr3_aa
.	TRBV5-6	TRBJ2-5	.	TGTGCCAGCAGCTTTTGGGGACAAGAGACCCAGTACTTC	CASSFWGQETQYF
.	TRBV29-1	TRBJ2-1	TRBD1	TGCAGCGTCCCAGGGGGTCAGGGTGATTTCAATGAGCAGTTCTTC	CSVPGGQGDFNEQFF
.	TRBV4-1	TRBJ2-1	.	TGCGCCAGCAGCCAATTCCAGGGTTACAATGAGCAGTTCTTC	CASSQFQGYNEQFF
.	TRBV7-2	TRBJ2-5	.	TGTGCCAGCAGCTTAGCGTCTCCAAACAGCCAAGAGACCCAGTACTTC	CASSLASPNSQETQYF
.	TRBV2	TRBJ2-3	.	TGTGCCAGCAGTCCCTTGGCCGGGACCGGGGATACGCAGTATTTT	CASSPLAGTGDTQYF
.	TRBV28	TRBJ2-6	.	TGTGCCACCAGAGACAGAACCTCTGGGGCCAACGTCCTGACTTTC	CATRDRTSGANVLTF
.	TRBV5-4	TRBJ2-1	.	TGTGCCAGCAGCCGAGGCCCTGACAATGAGCAGTTCTTC	CASSRGPDNEQFF
.	TRBV2	TRBJ1-4	TRBD1	TGTGCCAGCAGTGTAGGGGGCCGGGGTGAAAAACTGTTTTTT	CASSVGGRGEKLFF
.	TRBV2	TRBJ1-3	.	TGTGCCAGCAGTGAATTACGGAACTCTGGAAACACCATATATTTT	CASSELRNSGNTIYF
.	TRBV5-1	TRBJ2-1	TRBD2	TGCGCCAGCAGCGGGCCGGGACTAGCGGGTTGGAGGGGTTACAATGAGCAGTTCTTC	CASSGPGLAGWRGYNEQFF
.	TRBV2	TRBJ2-1	.	TGTGCCAGCAGTTTTGCTCGGTCAGGGGCCTCCTACAATGAGCAGTTCTTC	CASSFARSGASYNEQFF
.	TRBV27	TRBJ1-1	.	TGTGCCACCCCGGGAACTGAAGCTTTCTTT	CATPGTEAFF
.	TRBV27	TRBJ1-1	.	TGTGCCAGCAGGCCTAACGCGGTGAACACTGAAGCTTTCTTT	CASRPNAVNTEAFF
few	TRBV7-9	TRBJ1-2	TRBD1	TGTGCCAGCAGCCCTTTTAGACAGGGGGATCCCCGTGGCTACACCTTC	CASSPFRQGDPRGYTF
.	TRBV6-1	TRBJ2-3	.	TGTGCCAGCAGTATCGTAGCAGATACGCAGTATTTT	CASSIVADTQYF
.	TRBV6-6	TRBJ2-7	TRBD2	TGTGCCAGCAGTAGGACTAGGTTCGACGAGCAGTACTTC	CASSRTRFDEQYF
.	TRBV5-1	TRBJ1-5	.	TGCGCCAGCAGCCCGGCCTTACAATCATTAAATCAGCCCCAGCATTTT	CASSPALQSLNQPQHF
.	TRBV2	TRBJ2-3	.	TGTGCCAGCAGAATCGGCGGCACAGATACGCAGTATTTT	CASRIGGTDTQYF
.	TRBV28	TRBJ2-5	.	TGTGCCAGCAGTCCAGGCCAAGAGACCCAGTACTTC	CASSPGQETQYF
.	TRBV29-1	TRBJ2-1	TRBD2	TGCAGCGTTGGCCGACTAGCTGGGACTACCTACAATGAGCAGTTCTTC	CSVGRLAGTTYNEQFF
once	TRBV12-2	TRBJ1-1	.	TGTGCAAGTCGCTCGGCGGGCAGGGAACGGAAAGTTTGCACTGAAGCTTTCTTT	CASRSAGRERKVCTEAFF
once	TRBV6-5	TRBJ2-2	.	TGTGCCAGCAGTTGGGACGGAGTGACCGGGGAGCTGTTTTTT	CASSWDGVTGELFF
.	TRBV20-1	TRBJ1-1	.	TGCAGTGCTACCCCGTGGGCTTTCTTT	CSATPWAFF
.	TRBV2	TRBJ2-3	TRBD2	TGTGCCAGCAGTGGACTAGCGGGAGTGACAGATACGCAGTATTTT	CASSGLAGVTDTQYF
few	TRBV6-1	TRBJ2-5	.	TGTGCCAGCAGTTTGGGGAAGGCGGTCCAAGAGACCCAGTACTTC	CASSLGKAVQETQYF
.	TRBV30	TRBJ1-5	.	TGTGCCTGGAGTCCGCCTGGGGGTCCACCCCAGCATTTT	CAWSPPGGPPQHF
.	TRBV5-1	TRBJ2-2	TRBD2	TGCGCCAGCGGCGGACTAGCGGGAGACACCGGGGAGCTGTTTTTT	CASGGLAGDTGELFF
.	TRBV7-2	TRBJ1-3	.	TGTGCCAGCAGCCGAGGGGGAGTGAGCTCTGGAAACACCATATATTTT	CASSRGGVSSGNTIYF
.	TRBV5-6	TRBJ2-7	TRBD2	TGTGCCAGCAGCTTGGCGGGCGGGAGCTCCTACGAGCAGTACTTC	CASSLAGGSSYEQYF
.	TRBV6-1	TRBJ2-7	.	TGTGCCAGCAGTGAAAGGGGCGTCAACGAGCAGTACTTC	CASSERGVNEQYF
once	TRBV20-1	TRBJ1-1	.	TGCAGTGCTACAGGGGTCACTGAAGCTTTCTTT	CSATGVTEAFF
.	TRBV9	TRBJ1-5	TRBD1	TGTGCCAGCAGCGCAGGGGGGCAGGATCAGCCCCAGCATTTT	CASSAGGQDQPQHF
.	TRBV6-6	TRBJ1-5	.	TGTGCCAGCAGGCTACAGGGAAGCAATCAGCCCCAGCATTTT	CASRLQGSNQPQHF
.	TRBV28	TRBJ2-5	TRBD1	TGTGCCAGCAGTTGGACAGGGGGGGAGACCCAGTACTTC	CASSWTGGETQYF